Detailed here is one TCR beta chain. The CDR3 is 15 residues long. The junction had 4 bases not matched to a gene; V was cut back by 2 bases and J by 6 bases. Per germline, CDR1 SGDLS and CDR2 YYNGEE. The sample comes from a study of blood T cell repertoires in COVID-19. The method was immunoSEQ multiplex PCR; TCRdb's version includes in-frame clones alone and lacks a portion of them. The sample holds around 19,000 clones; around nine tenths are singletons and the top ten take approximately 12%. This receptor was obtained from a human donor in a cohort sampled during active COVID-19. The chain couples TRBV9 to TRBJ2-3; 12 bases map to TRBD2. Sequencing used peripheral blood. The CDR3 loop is CASSVEGTSGDTQYF. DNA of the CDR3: TGTGCCAGCAGCGTCGAGGGGACTAGCGGGGATACGCAGTATTTT.